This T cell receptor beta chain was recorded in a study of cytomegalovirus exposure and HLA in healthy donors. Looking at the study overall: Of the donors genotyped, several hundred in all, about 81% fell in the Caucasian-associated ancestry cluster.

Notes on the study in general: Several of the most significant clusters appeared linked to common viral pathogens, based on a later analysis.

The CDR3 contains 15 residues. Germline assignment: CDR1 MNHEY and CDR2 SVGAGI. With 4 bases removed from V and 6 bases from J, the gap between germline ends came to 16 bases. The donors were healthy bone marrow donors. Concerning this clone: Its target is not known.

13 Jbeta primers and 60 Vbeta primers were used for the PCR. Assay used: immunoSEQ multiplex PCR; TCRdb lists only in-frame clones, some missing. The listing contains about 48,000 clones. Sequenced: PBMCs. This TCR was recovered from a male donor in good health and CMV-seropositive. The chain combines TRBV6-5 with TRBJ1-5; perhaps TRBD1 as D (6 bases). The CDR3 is CASSSQATGLQPQHF. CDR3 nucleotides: TGTGCCAGCAGTTCCCAGGCTACAGGGCTTCAGCCCCAGCATTTT.